The T cell receptor beta chain described here comes from a study of blood T cell repertoires in COVID-19. Study summary: The study drew acute and convalescent COVID-19 samples from the United States, Italy and Spain. T cells, B-cell-depleted T cells, or PBMCs supplied cDNA or gDNA.

In the original workflow: Estimation of nucleated cell counts relied on the amplification of reference gene primers. Using immunoSEQ multiplex PCR, the repertoire was profiled, and TCRdb retains in-frame clones only, with some absent. That table is the source of V, J and clone size, and D and trimming were worked out from the DNA. The repertoire holds 250,000 to 300,000 clones, with roughly 85% as singletons. Sequenced: peripheral blood. This receptor was obtained from a man between 60 and 75 years old who had recovered from COVID-19.

The CDR3 sequence: CASNIPGSSTDTQYF. The CDR3 DNA reads as TGTGCCAGCAACATCCCGGGGAGCAGCACAGATACGCAGTATTTT. The chain carries TRBV5-4 and TRBJ2-3; perhaps TRBD2 as D (5 bases). The V gene lost 6 bases and the J gene lost 0 bases, with 14 bases spanning the gap. Germline CDR1 and CDR2: SGHNT and YYREEE (reference sequence). The length of the CDR3 is 15 residues.